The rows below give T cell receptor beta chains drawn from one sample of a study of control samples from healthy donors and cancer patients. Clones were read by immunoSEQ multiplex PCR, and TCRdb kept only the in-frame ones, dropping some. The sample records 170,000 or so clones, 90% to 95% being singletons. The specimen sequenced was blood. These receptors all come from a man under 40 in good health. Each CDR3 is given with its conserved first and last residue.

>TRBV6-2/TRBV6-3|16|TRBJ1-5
CASSPLTGKSNQPQHF
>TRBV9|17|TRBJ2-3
CASSAATSGSGTDTQYF
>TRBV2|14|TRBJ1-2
CASSETVPHYGYTF
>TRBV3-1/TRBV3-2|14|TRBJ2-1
CASSPGGSYNEQFF
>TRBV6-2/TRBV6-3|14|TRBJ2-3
CASSSTGTTDTQYF
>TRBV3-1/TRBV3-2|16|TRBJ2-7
CASSQEGQGSSYEQYF
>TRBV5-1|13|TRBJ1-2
CASSYGQGSGYTF
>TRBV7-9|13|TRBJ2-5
CASSLGQWETQYF
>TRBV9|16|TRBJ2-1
CASSPTLAGAYNEQFF
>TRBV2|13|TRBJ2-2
CASMVENTGELFF
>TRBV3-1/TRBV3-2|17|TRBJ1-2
CASSHAAGTGYSGGYTF
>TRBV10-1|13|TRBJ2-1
CASSVQAGSEQFF
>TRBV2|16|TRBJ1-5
CASSPFQGTSRQPQHF
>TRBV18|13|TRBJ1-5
CASSPGSNQPQHF
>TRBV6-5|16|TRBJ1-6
CASSYSRTVNRSPLHF
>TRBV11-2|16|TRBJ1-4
CASSLVGQPANEKLFF
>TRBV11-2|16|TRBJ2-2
CASSTFRGRNTGELFF
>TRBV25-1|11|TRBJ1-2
CASSAGVGYTF
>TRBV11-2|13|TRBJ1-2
CASCLVGGYGYTF
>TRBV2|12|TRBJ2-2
CASLLGAGELFF
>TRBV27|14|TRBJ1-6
CASSFQGARSPLHF
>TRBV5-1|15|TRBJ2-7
CASSLAGVGVHEQYF
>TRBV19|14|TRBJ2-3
CASSFGGLTDTQYF
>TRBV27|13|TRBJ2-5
CASSLPGEETQYF
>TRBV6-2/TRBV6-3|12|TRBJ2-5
CASSASEETQYF
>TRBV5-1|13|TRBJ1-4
CASSRTEEEKLFF
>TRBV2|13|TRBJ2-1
CASTRGDYNEQFF
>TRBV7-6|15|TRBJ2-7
CASSARNSGSYEQYF
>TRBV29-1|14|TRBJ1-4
CSVTLQGLNEKLFF
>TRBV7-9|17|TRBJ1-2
CASSTSPRALLYYGYTF
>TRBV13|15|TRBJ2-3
CASSLGVTGADTQYF
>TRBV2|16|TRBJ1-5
CASNLQGALKDQPQHF
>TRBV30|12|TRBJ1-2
CAWSSVNYGYTF
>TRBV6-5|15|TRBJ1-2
CASSTRGSSNYGYTF
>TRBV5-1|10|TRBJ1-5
CASIRQPQHF
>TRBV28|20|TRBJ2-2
CASSFPPRLAGKLNTGELFF
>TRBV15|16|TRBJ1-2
CATSSGTGTRNYGYTF
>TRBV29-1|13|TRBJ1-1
CSVLTARNTEAFF
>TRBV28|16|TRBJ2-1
CASSFAGPAGYNEQFF
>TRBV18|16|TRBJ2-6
CASSPSTGPGANVLTF
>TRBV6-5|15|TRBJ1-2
CASRKESQDNYGYTF
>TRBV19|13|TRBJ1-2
CASSTGGSYGYTF
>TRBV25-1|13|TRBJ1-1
CASSEYVRQETFF
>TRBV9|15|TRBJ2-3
CASSIQGAITDTQYF
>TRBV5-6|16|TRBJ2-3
CASSELDRGGTDTQYF
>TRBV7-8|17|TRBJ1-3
CASSLGAGTISGNTIYF
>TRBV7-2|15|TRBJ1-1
CASSIGQVKNTEAFF
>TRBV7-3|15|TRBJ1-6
CASSQDGSRNSPLHF
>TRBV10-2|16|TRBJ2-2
CASSGLMTGGTGELFF
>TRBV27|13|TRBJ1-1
CASSPALQGRTFF
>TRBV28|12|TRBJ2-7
CASSLPPYEQYF
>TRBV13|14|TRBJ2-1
CASRLAGGYNEQFF
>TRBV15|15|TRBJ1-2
CATSRDLPGTGGYTF
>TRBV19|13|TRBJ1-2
CASSLGLGYGYTF
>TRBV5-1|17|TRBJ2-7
CASSREGWGMTSYEQYF